This entry concerns a single TCR beta chain. The test was conducted at deep level. The genomic DNA of each subset was split evenly across several immunoSEQ plates. Libraries were prepared by immunoSEQ multiplex PCR; TCRdb keeps only in-frame clonotypes and omits some of them. This sample has 2 million to 2.5 million clones; approximately 95% occur once, and the top ten carry roughly 0.36%. Both subsets, CD45RA+ naive and CD45RA-negative memory, were split from the CD4+ cells. V shed 8 bases and J 7 bases; nucleotides not matched to a gene: 13. This CDR3 region has 14 residues. Germline CDR1 and CDR2: MNHNS and SASEGT. This record belongs to a study of shared clonotypes between healthy human individuals.

Sample: naive CD4+ T cells from PBMCs. The subset: CD45RA+ positively selected. This receptor was taken from a man aged 18 to 30 in good health. Some clones in this sample may be carry-over from other donors' samples. The rearrangement uses TRBV6-1 and TRBJ2-7; 8 bases are shared with TRBD2. The CDR3 DNA sequence: TGTGCCAGCGGAAGAGCGGGAGCTTCTAGTGAGCAGTACTTC. Amino acids: CASGRAGASSEQYF.